These 24 T cell receptor beta chains originate from one sample sequenced in a study of memory B cells and T cells in multiple sclerosis. Sequenced by immunoSEQ multiplex PCR; TCRdb stores in-frame clones only, minus some. This sample has over 35,000 clones, with roughly four fifths found just once. Antigens of these TCRs are unknown. CFSE-dim autoproliferating and CFSE-high non-proliferating T cells from unstimulated culture were sequenced separately. Cultures began with roughly 5x10^7 CFSE-labeled PBMCs, unstimulated for six to seven days, with replicate wells pooled. Sequencing was done on a sample of PBMCs from blood kept in culture. The receptors derive from a human donor with multiple sclerosis.

The rearrangement joins TRBV5-1 to TRBJ2-7, with a weak D call TRBD2 (6 bases). The germline gives CDR1 SGHRS, CDR2 YFSETQ. Trimming stripped 2 bases from V and 7 bases from J, with 16 bases between. CDR3 length: 14 amino acids. CDR3 residues: CASSFSVMGGEQYF. DNA of the CDR3: TGCGCCAGCAGCTTTAGTGTGATGGGAGGTGAGCAGTACTTC.

The V and J genes are TRBV6-5 and TRBJ1-1, with no clear D. The ends were cut back, 6 bases at V and 8 bases at J, with 16 bases in the middle. CDR1 and CDR2 from the germline V gene are MNHEY and SVGAGI. The CDR3 runs to 13 residues. Written as DNA, the CDR3 is TGTGCCAGCAGGCCCTCCCCTATGAGGGAAGCTTTCTTT. Amino acid sequence: CASRPSPMREAFF.

This rearrangement joins TRBV30 to TRBJ2-7; 7 bases agree with TRBD2. Losses at the gene ends were 8 bases for V and 0 bases for J; bases not matched to a gene: 4. Germline CDR1 and CDR2: GTSNPN and SVGIG (reference sequence). CDR3 length equals 12 residues. CDR3 sequence reads: CAGGGSSYEQYF. In DNA, the CDR3 is TGTGCCGGGGGGGGTAGCTCCTACGAGCAGTACTTC.

In this sample, this clone turned up a few times. The rearrangement joins TRBV7-2 to TRBJ2-5; 10 bases align to TRBD1. Germline V CDR1 and CDR2: SGHTA, FQGNSA. The J segment lost 9 bases and the V segment lost 2 bases, leaving 15 bases of the junction unmatched. The CDR3 loop spans 17 amino acids. This chain's CDR3 is CASSLTIGTGEGVAQYF. DNA of the CDR3: TGTGCCAGCAGCTTAACCATCGGGACAGGGGAGGGGGTTGCCCAGTACTTC.

The chain combines TRBV19 with TRBJ1-6; TRBD1 agrees at 9 bases. The J segment lost 8 bases and the V segment lost 3 bases, leaving 5 bases of the junction unmatched. Germline-derived CDR1 and CDR2 are LNHDA and SQIVND (reference sequence). The CDR3 extends over 15 amino acids. The CDR3 is CASSIGTGRDSPLHF. The CDR3, as DNA: TGTGCCAGTAGTATCGGGACAGGGCGCGATTCACCCCTCCACTTT.

The V call is TRBV9, the J call TRBJ1-1; TRBD1 is a possible D gene (6 bases). The V end was cut by 0 bases, the J end by 3 bases, with 9 bases between. This CDR3 has 14 amino acids. Germline V gene data show CDR1 as SGDLS and CDR2 as YYNGEE. CDR3 nucleotides: TGTGCCAGCAGCGTAGAGGGGGGCCACACTGAAGCTTTCTTT. Protein product: CASSVEGGHTEAFF.

V is TRBV2 and J is TRBJ2-1, with TRBD1 matching over 9 bases. J lost 7 bases, V lost 6 bases, and 10 bases had no gene match. CDR1 and CDR2 from the germline V gene are SNHLY and FYNNEI. The CDR3 extends over 15 amino acids. CDR3 sequence (DNA): TGTGCCAGCAGCCGAGGGGGGACAGGGCCTAATGAGCAGTTCTTC. This translates into CASSRGGTGPNEQFF.

V and J are TRBV9 and TRBJ1-6; D is unresolved. Germline CDR1 and CDR2: SGDLS and YYNGEE. Trimming pared 0 bases from V and 9 bases from J, leaving 7 bases between. The CDR3 has 13 residues. CDR3: CASSVESLSPLHF. CDR3 in DNA: TGTGCCAGCAGCGTAGAAAGCCTTTCACCCCTCCACTTT. Full variable domain (outside the CDR3, taken from reference TRBV9 and TRBJ1-6): DSGVTQTPKHLITATGQRVTLRCSPRSGDLSVYWYQQSLDQGLQFLIQYYNGEERAKGNILERFSAQQFPDLHSELNLSSLELGDSALYFCASSVESLSPLHFGNGTRLTVT.

This sequence joins TRBV11-2 and TRBJ2-2; TRBD1 agrees at 9 bases. The CDR3 covers 13 residues. J was trimmed by 7 bases and V by 5 bases; bases with no gene match: 2. Germline CDR1 is SGHAT and CDR2 is FQNNGV. The CDR3 here is CASSGTGHGELFF. In DNA, the CDR3 is TGTGCCAGCAGCGGGACAGGGCACGGGGAGCTGTTTTTT.

The chain links TRBV28 to TRBJ2-1; TRBD2 agrees at 8 bases. Per the germline V gene, CDR1 is MDHEN and CDR2 is SYDVKM. Trimming cost V 3 bases and J 5 bases; bases outside gene matches: 3. This CDR3 contains 14 residues. In DNA, the CDR3 is TGTGCCAGCAGTTTGAGCGGGGGTCACAATGAGCAGTTCTTC. Amino acid sequence: CASSLSGGHNEQFF.

The chain is built from TRBV6-5 and TRBJ1-1; 7 bases line up with TRBD1. The CDR3 contains 9 residues. Germline CDR1 reads MNHEY; CDR2 reads SVGAGI. The V gene end was trimmed by 6 bases and the J gene end by 12 bases; junction bases not matched to a gene: 1. CDR3 sequence (DNA): TGTGCCAGCAGCAGGGGGACTTTCTTT. It codes for CASSRGTFF.

This chain connects TRBV4-2 to TRBJ1-3; D call uncertain. Trimming pared 4 bases from V and 0 bases from J, leaving 10 bases between. CDR3 length: 15 residues. CDR1 is LGHNA, CDR2 YNFKEQ, per germline. In DNA, the CDR3 is TGTGCCAGCAGCCCCGGGTCCAGCTCTGGAAACACCATATATTTT. It encodes CASSPGSSSGNTIYF.

In its sample, this clone was seen a few times. Here the CDR3 reads CASSLSSYEQYF. The DNA for the CDR3 is TGTGCCAGCAGCTTGAGTAGCTACGAGCAGTACTTC. This sequence joins TRBV28 and TRBJ2-7; no clear D. The CDR3 sequence is 12 residues long. CDR1 is MDHEN and CDR2 is SYDVKM in the germline V gene. Deletions cut 6 bases from V and 3 bases from J, with 9 bases between. Full variable domain (missing parts from reference TRBV28 and TRBJ2-7): DVKVTQSSRYLVKRTGEKVFLECVQDMDHENMFWYRQDPGLGLRLIYFSYDVKMKEKGDIPEGYSVSREKKERFSLILESASTNQTSMYLCASSLSSYEQYFGPGTRLTVT.

The V call is TRBV19, the J call TRBJ2-2; 7 positions agree with TRBD1. The CDR3 is 15 residues long. J gave up 5 bases and V 3 bases, and 6 bases lay outside the gene matches. Germline values: CDR1 LNHDA, CDR2 SQIVND (reference sequence). In nucleotides, the CDR3 is TGTGCCAGTAGTATGGGACAGAGGGGGACCGGGGAGCTGTTTTTT. This encodes CASSMGQRGTGELFF.

This rearrangement joins TRBV5-3 to TRBJ1-5; tentative D call: TRBD1 (5 bases). TRBV5-3 qualifies as an ORF whose function is uncertain. Trimming pared 3 bases from V and 2 bases from J, leaving 18 bases between. This CDR3 is built from 17 residues. The CDR3 DNA reads as TGTGCCAGAAGCTGTAGGGTCAGGGTCAGGGGCAATCAGCCCCAGCATTTT. Its translation: CARSCRVRVRGNQPQHF.

This clone was seen a few times. The chain uses TRBV2 and TRBJ2-1; D gene uncertain. The ends were cut back, 8 bases at V and 5 bases at J, with 10 bases in the middle. There are 12 residues in the CDR3. The germline CDR1 and CDR2 sequences are SNHLY and FYNNEI. The CDR3 loop reads CASGYFDNEQFF. CDR3 nucleotide sequence: TGTGCCAGCGGGTACTTCGACAATGAGCAGTTCTTC.

The chain recombines TRBV19 with TRBJ2-1; 8 bases match TRBD1. This CDR3 spans 17 amino acids. Per the germline V gene, CDR1 is LNHDA and CDR2 is SQIVND (reference sequence). The V and J ends lost 4 bases and 1 base, in that order; junction bases with no gene match: 9. CDR3 sequence reads: CASSTQYGQGSYNEQFF. For the CDR3, the DNA is TGTGCCAGTAGTACCCAGTATGGACAGGGATCCTACAATGAGCAGTTCTTC.

The genes are TRBV4-1 and TRBJ2-3; 9 bases map to TRBD2. From germline, CDR1 is MGHRA and CDR2 YSYEKL. J was trimmed by 4 bases and V by 1 base; bases with no gene match: 3. The CDR3 consists of 15 residues. The DNA of the CDR3 is TGCGCCAGCAGCCAAGCGCGGGGGGGCGCAGATACGCAGTATTTT. This encodes CASSQARGGADTQYF.

The chain recombines TRBV4-3 with TRBJ2-6; D not certain. Trimming stripped 0 bases from V and 2 bases from J, with 8 bases between. Germline lookup yields CDR1 LGHNA and CDR2 YSLEER. The CDR3 loop spans 16 amino acids. CDR3 in amino acids: CASSQDATAGANVLTF. The CDR3 bases are TGCGCCAGCAGCCAAGATGCGACCGCTGGGGCCAACGTCCTGACTTTC.

This chain uses TRBV7-8 with TRBJ1-1; TRBD1 is a possible D gene (5 bases). The CDR3 covers 15 residues. Germline values: CDR1 SGHVS, CDR2 FQNEAQ. V was cut by 2 bases and J by 3 bases, with 13 bases left in between. CDR3 DNA: TGTGCCAGCAGCTTAATATTAGGAGGGGACACTGAAGCTTTCTTT. Translated: CASSLILGGDTEAFF.

This chain uses TRBV6-1 with TRBJ2-7; TRBD1 matches 10 bases. The germline CDR1 and CDR2 sequences are MNHNS and SASEGT. J was trimmed by 7 bases and V by 4 bases; bases with no gene match: 7. The CDR3 length is 14 residues. The CDR3 here is CASSGAGTGVEQYF. The CDR3, as DNA: TGTGCCAGCAGTGGAGCAGGGACAGGGGTTGAGCAGTACTTC.

This clone was counted a single time. This chain uses TRBV7-8 with TRBJ2-7; possible D gene TRBD2, 6 bases. The CDR3 extends over 14 amino acids. Trimming stripped 4 bases from V and 0 bases from J, with 10 bases between. Germline CDR1 reads SGHVS; CDR2 reads FQNEAQ. As DNA, the CDR3 is TGTGCCAGCAGCTCCAGGACTAACTCCTACGAGCAGTACTTC. Translation: CASSSRTNSYEQYF.

CDR3 amino acids: CASSSQGAGELFF. CDR3 DNA: TGTGCCAGCAGTAGCCAGGGGGCCGGGGAGCTGTTTTTT. The V and J genes are TRBV6-6 and TRBJ2-2; 7 bases align to TRBD1. Germline CDR1 reads MNHNY; CDR2 reads SVGAGI (reference sequence). Trimming removed 5 bases from V and 6 bases from J; junction bases left unmatched: 3. CDR3 length: 13 amino acids.

The V and J genes are TRBV5-8 and TRBJ1-2, with D possibly matching TRBD1 (6 bases). CDR3 length: 14 residues. The V and J ends lost 4 bases and 2 bases respectively, with 12 bases between them. CDR1 is SGHTS, CDR2 YDEGEE, per germline. The CDR3 DNA sequence: TGTGCCAGCAGCCCAGAGGGACAAAACTATGGCTACACCTTC. Translated, it gives CASSPEGQNYGYTF.